Following are 5 T cell receptor beta chains from one sample sequenced in a study of Ad26.COV2.S vaccination and SARS-CoV-2 variants (dated by TCRdb to 2020 to 2023). Library method: the immunoSEQ multiplex PCR assay. TCRdb limited this immuneACCESS table to in-frame rearrangements with V and J called. A share of clones is missing; checked studies link under half to unresolved V genes, and the rest is unexplained. For this sample there are roughly 380,000 clones; around 90% appear just once. The ten largest clones capture 3.9% of the sample. This sample's time point label indicates: individuals recovered from natural SARS-CoV-2 infection. Here the sequenced sample was peripheral blood, taken after recovery from COVID-19. These receptors came from a human donor who had recovered from COVID-19.

The chain combines TRBV2 with TRBJ1-2; D ambiguous. From germline, CDR1 is SNHLY and CDR2 FYNNEI. The CDR3 totals 17 residues. Trimming left V 1 base short and J 4 bases short, with 19 bases between. This chain's CDR3 is CASSEGEVNRASYGYTF. The DNA for the CDR3 is TGTGCCAGCAGTGAAGGCGAAGTTAACCGGGCCTCCTATGGCTACACCTTC.

This clone was observed a single time. V usage is TRBV4-1 and J usage is TRBJ2-1; a possible D gene is TRBD2 (6 bases). The V and J ends lost 0 bases and 7 bases respectively, with 13 bases between them. The CDR3 is 15 residues long. The germline V gene encodes CDR1 MGHRA and CDR2 YSYEKL. The CDR3 region has the DNA TGCGCCAGCAGCCAAGAGGGACTCCCGAGTAATGAGCAGTTCTTC. The encoded protein is CASSQEGLPSNEQFF.

The chain joins TRBV7-2 to TRBJ1-3; TRBD1 might be the D (6 bases). The germline V gene has CDR1 SGHTA and CDR2 FQGNSA. V was pared by 0 bases and J by 1 base, with 7 bases between. The CDR3 runs to 15 residues. CDR3 sequence (DNA): TGTGCCAGCAGCTTAGCTACAGGGTCTGGAAACACCATATATTTT. It encodes CASSLATGSGNTIYF.

The rearrangement joins TRBV7-9 to TRBJ2-7; the D call may be TRBD1 or TRBD2 (6 bases each). Germline CDR1 SEHNR, CDR2 FQNEAQ (reference sequence). Between the trimmed V and J ends, which lost 3 bases and 5 bases, there was a span of 8 bases. This CDR3 contains 12 residues. The CDR3 is CASSLGGDEQYF. The CDR3 DNA reads as TGTGCCAGCAGCTTGGGGGGCGACGAGCAGTACTTC.

This clone was seen only once. The chain employs TRBV19 and TRBJ1-5; tentatively, D is TRBD1 (6 bases). This CDR3 is 10 amino acids long. CDR1 LNHDA and CDR2 SQIVND come from the germline V gene (reference sequence). V gave up 8 bases and J gave up 11 bases, with 10 bases separating them. The CDR3 DNA reads as TGTGCCAGTTGGGGGGACACCCAGCATTTT. Encoded protein: CASWGDTQHF.